This T cell receptor (beta chain) was recovered during a study of T cell responses to AZD1222 COVID-19 vaccine. General study points: An increase in Spike-specific TCR breadth and depth was observed after two AZD1222 doses. Every sample of the repertoires postdated the peak T cell response. Only a handful of individuals given AZD1222 were seropositive at baseline.

About this clone: Its target is not known.

Some clones are missing from TCRdb's copy, which holds only in-frame ones; the method was immunoSEQ multiplex PCR. The sample lists some 200,000 clones, roughly nine tenths seen once, with roughly 3.5% in the top ten. The analysis combined second doses at about 4 or about 12 weeks. The germline V gene has CDR1 GTSNPN and CDR2 SVGIG (reference sequence). Trimming stripped 3 bases from V and 2 bases from J, with 2 bases between. The CDR3 covers 11 residues. The source of this sequence is an adult who received the AZD1222 COVID-19 vaccine. The sequenced sample was peripheral blood, obtained 28 days after the second AZD1222 dose. The chain combines TRBV30 with TRBJ2-1; the D is unclear. The CDR3 loop reads CAWRTYNEQFF. The CDR3 bases are TGTGCCTGGAGGACCTACAATGAGCAGTTCTTC.